Listed here is a single TCR beta chain. The antigen this receptor binds is unknown. Nothing much larger sits one base from this clone, and base qualities are not available. This sample was taken from a study of cytomegalovirus exposure and HLA in healthy donors listed by TCRdb under 2017. Study-level background: In an earlier analysis of 587 of the donors, 250 to 350 Gb of sequence data and 100 million or so unique TCR beta sequences from 150 million to 200 million T cells were reported. About 280 gigabases of sequencing data and tens of millions of unique TCR sequences made up an early release that covered several hundred HLA-typed donors. The genetic ancestry cluster associated with self-reported Caucasian donors included 65% to 90% of the roughly 400 genotyped donors. The aim of the study was to test whether cataloging public T cell receptors could identify signatures of past pathogen exposure. The study used immunosequencing to profile the T cell repertoires of approximately 630 subjects and linked those repertoires to cytomegalovirus serostatus. A separate validation cohort of about 110 different subjects was used in addition to the roughly 670-subject first cohort. High-throughput TCR immunosequencing, statistical association of individual TCRs with disease status, and machine learning were combined to predict cytomegalovirus infection status. To study patterns of TCR occurrence, a later analysis re-analyzed previously published TCR beta repertoires from 500 to 850 donors and added high-resolution HLA genotyping. Rather than using new phenotypic data, the later analysis identified candidate immune exposures from TCR beta sequences and from how often those sequences occurred across donors. An earlier analysis of about 620 of the donors applied high-throughput TCR beta sequencing to assess whether each TCR beta V gene segment acted as functional or pseudogenic. Donor age, sex, ethnicity and CMV serostatus were compiled together with the repertoire data. A later genetic analysis used genome-wide SNP genotypes for about three fifths of the 666 donors, treating that subset as a discovery cohort. Every discovery cohort repertoire had been produced on one sequencing platform. Both class I and class II loci were covered by HLA typing, at four-digit resolution. Typing coverage differed by locus: A, B, C, DRB1 and DQB1 were typed in about 620-640 donors, DQA1 in roughly 510, DPA1 in 600 to 610, and DPB1 in 450 to 490. Roughly 5 DR-DQ haplotypes were treated as single units for association and clustering because of strong linkage in the cohort. Across about 380 genotyped donors of the cohort, an average of roughly 250,000 unique TCR beta nucleotide sequences per donor were sequenced, and roughly 17% of those sequences were non-productive. Findings and caveats that apply to the study as a whole: In a later analysis, TCR association rates were found to vary across HLA loci, with the most associated TCRs seen for DRB1 alleles and the fewest for HLA-C alleles. Linkage disequilibrium might explain the correlated functional status among segregating V segments, but an unknown experimental factor could not be ruled out. An earlier analysis of several hundred of the donors showed that most TCR beta V segments appeared in productive rearrangements either about 90% or about 30% of the time, which broadly matched IMGT annotations. In the study, approximately 150 TCR beta chains were listed as associated with cytomegalovirus. This cohort had only TCR beta chains sequenced, and the lack of alpha or paired-chain data limited which features could be detected. The classifier was reported to diagnose cytomegalovirus status with high specificity and sensitivity in both the original cohort and the validation cohort. Because some donors lacked HLA typing at each locus, the association tests relied only on the typed subset. Roughly uniform sequencing depth across donors was assumed in presence/absence analyses, although this assumption may not hold. CMV serostatus was the only immune exposure information available for the cohort. In a later analysis, some 17,000 TCR beta sequences were associated with specific HLA alleles at a false discovery rate of 0.05. A later genetic analysis reported fewer N-insertions in productive TCRs among donors in an Asian-associated ancestry cluster than the roughly 670-donor mean. Most TCR sequences were seen in very few donors, while some public TCRs were found in many individuals. The authors suggested that the approach could potentially be extended to other disease states and immunological phenotypes. The 87-base-pair reads could not distinguish some IMGT-functional V segments, including TRBV6-2 and TRBV6-3, so those segments were excluded. Three of the identified cytomegalovirus-associated TCR beta chains were confirmed in vitro to be specific for cytomegalovirus antigens. Assigning TCR associations to individual alleles was difficult when HLA alleles, especially DR and DQ, strongly co-occurred. According to a later analysis, parvovirus B19, influenza, CMV and Epstein-Barr virus appeared linked to several top co-occurrence clusters. A further reported finding was that TCR beta sequences accurately predicted the HLA-A and HLA-B alleles for most subjects in the first cohort. Most CMV-associated TCR beta chains appeared to be HLA-restricted in a later analysis, and the HLA associations seemed to be driven largely by CMV exposure. A cluster of highly shared sequence variants was judged likely to be a technical artifact of the sequencing pipeline. The earlier analysis of a few hundred of the donors excluded about 16 rarely observed V segments, including chromosome 9 orphons, because counts were too low. V-gene and J-gene trimming of TCR beta chains was associated with a missense DCLRE1C variant in a later genetic analysis, and the association was replicated in an independent cohort. A later analysis found that HLA-associated TCR beta chains were more clonally expanded and had lower generation probabilities than equally common non-associated chains.

The cohort was made up of 500 to 850 healthy bone marrow donors. At the time of sampling, every cohort member was nominally healthy, though immune exposures that went unrecorded were likely present. The donor was CMV seronegative and belonged to the group of over 300 seronegative cohort members. Each donor provided a peripheral blood sample, and peripheral blood mononuclear cells were used for TCR beta sequencing. Genomic DNA was extracted from the blood cell samples with the Qiagen DNeasy Blood Extraction Kit. The CDR3 runs 17 residues from the cysteine to the phenylalanine. CDR3 DNA only is kept here, 51 bases in frame from base 1. Relative to germline, V is 1 base shorter and J is 5 bases shorter, with 18 bases between their ends. The germline V gene supplies CDR1 SGHTA and CDR2 FQGNSA. Preparation of the library involved the immunoSEQ multiplex PCR assay. The multiplex PCR relied on a mix of 60 forward primers for TCR Vbeta segments and 13 reverse primers for TCR Jbeta segments. The CDR3 region of rearranged TCR beta genes was amplified from genomic DNA with a multiplex PCR assay. The Illumina HiSeq System was used to sequence the amplified TCR beta libraries as 87-base-pair reads. Regarding the original processing steps: Across the 500 to 850 repertoires, a later analysis counted 75 million to 90 million unique TCR beta chains, approximately 10 million of which were shared by at least two donors. A nearest-neighbor algorithm error-corrected the raw reads and collapsed the reads into unique sequences, merging closely related sequences to remove PCR and sequencing errors. Alignment of CDR3 sequences to IMGT reference sequences was used to assign V, D and J gene segments. For a sequence to be retained, a match of at least six nucleotides was required to both a V gene segment and a J gene segment. A rearrangement counted as productive if the CDR3 had no stop codons and remained in frame with V and J, and every other rearrangement counted as non-productive. CDR3 was defined according to IMGT convention as the region running from the second conserved V-encoded cysteine to the conserved J-encoded phenylalanine. Sequences without an unambiguous match to a single V gene segment were excluded from the earlier analysis of 450 to 750 of the donors. In an earlier analysis of several hundred of the donors, V segments were called functional above 56.7% productive rearrangements and were called segregating when the between-donor standard deviation exceeded 5%. A statistical classification framework was developed to diagnose cytomegalovirus status using the catalog of TCR beta chain sequences. V and J gene assignment, in a later analysis, came from comparing TCR nucleotide sequences with IMGT/GENE-DB human TR gene sequences. Using the TCRdist pipeline, a later analysis assigned CDR3 sequences along with most-parsimonious VDJ recombination scenarios. In a later analysis, every TCR beta chain was defined by the combination of its CDR3 amino acid sequence and its V-gene family, and reads without a unique V-gene family were dropped. A later analysis removed 550 to 700 highly shared, low-generation-probability nucleotide sequences to deal with suspected cross-contamination and a sequencing artifact. For each public chain, a later analysis derived a clonal expansion index from normalized ranks of inferred template counts within each repertoire. In a later analysis, generation probabilities were computed with a VDJ recombination model fitted to out-of-frame rearrangements, and the resulting probabilities were checked against IGoR. In a later analysis, TCR-TCR, TCR-HLA and TCR-CMV co-occurrence was scored with hypergeometric tests, and a repertoire-size bias correction was applied to TCR pairs. In a later analysis, false discovery rates were estimated by permuting HLA or CMV assignments 20 times. In a later analysis, co-occurring TCRs were grouped with DBSCAN, and TCRdist sequence similarity was added when clustering was performed within HLA-allele-positive subsets. Co-occurrence clustering excluded repertoires with fewer than 30,000 or more than 120,000 public chains, plus five with anomalous nucleotide sharing. The immuneACCESS repertoire file appears here via TCRdb, limited to in-frame rearrangements. These files lack a portion of the clones; in checked studies, under half of the deficit traces to unresolved V genes, and the cause of the others is not known. D and trimming were read from the DNA, whereas the V and J calls and clone size are those reported in that table. The sample table shows under 150,000 clones, and 79% are seen once. The biggest ten clones account for more than 0.75% of the sample.

The TCR was taken from a man aged 18 to 30 in good health and CMV-seronegative. The sequence joins TRBV7-2 to TRBJ2-1, and perhaps TRBD1 as D gene, on 6 matching bases. Sequencing was done on a sample of PBMCs. The CDR3 reads as follows: CASSLVPGHLTNNEQFF. The nucleotide sequence is TGTGCCAGCAGCTTAGTACCGGGACACCTCACCAACAATGAGCAGTTCTTC.